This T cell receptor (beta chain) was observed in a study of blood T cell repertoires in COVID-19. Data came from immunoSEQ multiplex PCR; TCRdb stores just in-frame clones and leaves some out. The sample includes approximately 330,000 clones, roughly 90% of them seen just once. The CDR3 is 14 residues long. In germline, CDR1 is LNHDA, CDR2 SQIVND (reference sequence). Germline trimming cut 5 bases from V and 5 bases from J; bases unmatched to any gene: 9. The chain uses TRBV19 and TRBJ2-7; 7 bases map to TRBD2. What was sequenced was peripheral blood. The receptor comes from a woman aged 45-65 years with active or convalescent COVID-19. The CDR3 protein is CASSDVGRVDEQYF. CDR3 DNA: TGTGCCAGTAGTGACGTGGGGAGGGTGGACGAGCAGTACTTC.